The rows below give T cell receptor beta chains drawn from one sample of a study of monozygotic twins with inflammatory bowel disease. TCRdb re-called the 5' RACE reads; one entry per CDR3 protein, DNA not given. In total, the table holds 350,000 to 400,000 distinct CDR3 sequences. Sequencing was done on a sample of blood. These receptors were obtained from a human donor with ulcerative colitis or Crohn's disease, or a healthy co-twin of an affected twin (not recorded which). The CDR3 runs from the conserved cysteine through the conserved F or W.

TRBJ2-7,TRBV2,CASRATGGGYEQYF
TRBJ1-2,TRBV6-2/TRBV6-3,CASSYSSHNYGYTF
TRBJ1-6,TRBV5-1,CASSLQGRDSPLHF
TRBJ2-7,TRBV4-3,CASSQETGLKGEQYF
TRBJ2-3,TRBV20-1,CSARDDDSGATDTQYF
TRBJ1-1,TRBV7-2,CASSSHGTGTVAFF
TRBJ1-5,TRBV6-6,CASGATSSNQPQHF
TRBJ1-4,TRBV30,CAWSGDTNEKLFF
TRBJ2-4,TRBV20-1,CSANLAKNIQYF
TRBJ2-7,TRBV19,CASSIDWRNEQYF
TRBJ1-5,TRBV9,CASSEGTHSNQPQHF
TRBJ2-1,TRBV3-1,CASTRDASSEQFF
TRBJ2-4,TRBV6-2/TRBV6-3,CASSYVPGPGTRGNIQYF
TRBJ2-3,TRBV9,CASSDGGVDTPYF
TRBJ1-5,TRBV12-3/TRBV12-4,CASSPPTGGQPQHF
TRBJ1-1,TRBV12-3/TRBV12-4,CASTNRGGLNTEAFF
TRBJ1-1,TRBV5-1,CASSLAGLITSNTEAFF
TRBJ2-2,TRBV20-1,CSASSGTAVTGELFF
TRBJ1-4,TRBV20-1,CSARQKLNEKLFF
TRBJ2-1,TRBV7-2,CASSAQGPGSYNEQFF
TRBJ1-2,TRBV7-8,CASSGQGSPNYGYTF
TRBJ1-1,TRBV18,CATGSQKGLRDTEAFF
TRBJ2-3,TRBV7-3,CASSPGGALDTQYF
TRBJ2-1,TRBV24-1,CATSDGGWNAYNEQFF
TRBJ1-3,TRBV10-3,CAISESGAGNTIYF
TRBJ2-7,TRBV6-2/TRBV6-3,CASSYPRFYEQYF
TRBJ2-2,TRBV7-2,CASSLVVINTGELFF
TRBJ2-2,TRBV4-3,CASSQWTENTGELFF
TRBJ2-1,TRBV4-2,CASSQESKRWGVSYNEQFF